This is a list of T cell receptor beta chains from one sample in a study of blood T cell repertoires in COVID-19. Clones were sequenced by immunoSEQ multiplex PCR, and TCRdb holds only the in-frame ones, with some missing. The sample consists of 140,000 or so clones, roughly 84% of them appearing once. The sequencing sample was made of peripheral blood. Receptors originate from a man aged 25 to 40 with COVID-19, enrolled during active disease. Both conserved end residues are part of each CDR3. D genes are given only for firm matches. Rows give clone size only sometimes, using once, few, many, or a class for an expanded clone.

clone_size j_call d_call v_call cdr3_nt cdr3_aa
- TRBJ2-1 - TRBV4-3 TGCGCCAGCAGCCAAGATACTAGCTCCTACAATGAGCAGTTCTTC CASSQDTSSYNEQFF
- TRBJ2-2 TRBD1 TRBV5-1 TGCGCCAGCAGCCCGGGACAGCCGAACACCGGGGAGCTGTTTTTT CASSPGQPNTGELFF
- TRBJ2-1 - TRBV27 TGTGCCAGCAGCCCGGGACACCTATACAATGAGCAGTTCTTC CASSPGHLYNEQFF
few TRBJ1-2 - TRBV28 TGTGCCAGCAGTTTGTTTCCGGGACTGACCTATGGCTACACCTTC CASSLFPGLTYGYTF
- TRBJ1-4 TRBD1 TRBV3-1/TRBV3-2 TGTGCCAGCAGCTTAGGGACAGGGGAAAAACTGTTTTTT CASSLGTGEKLFF
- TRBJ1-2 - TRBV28 TGTGCCAGCAGCTCCCTCGAGAACTATGGCTACACCTTC CASSSLENYGYTF
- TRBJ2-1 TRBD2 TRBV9 TGTGCCAGCAGCGTAGAGGGGACTAGCGGGAGGGGGGACTACAATGAGCAGTTCTTC CASSVEGTSGRGDYNEQFF
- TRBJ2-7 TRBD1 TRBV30 TGTGCCTGGTTCCCCGGGACAGGCTTGGGCGAGCAGTACTTC CAWFPGTGLGEQYF
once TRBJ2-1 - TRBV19 TGTGCCAGTAGTATAACAGGGACGATCAATGAGCAGTTCTTC CASSITGTINEQFF
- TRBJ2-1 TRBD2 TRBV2 TGTGCCAGCAGTCAAAGACTAGCGGGAGTTGGGCCGGGGCAGTTCTTC CASSQRLAGVGPGQFF
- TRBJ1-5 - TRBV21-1 TGTGTTGCGGCGGCCAGCGAGAAGCCCCAGCATTTT CVAAASEKPQHF
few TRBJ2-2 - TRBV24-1 TGTGCCACCAGTGATACTTCGCTAGGGGAAACCGGGGAGCTGTTTTTT CATSDTSLGETGELFF
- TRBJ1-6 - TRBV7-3 TGTGCCAGCAGCCTTGGGAGCTCCTATAATTCACCCCTCCACTTT CASSLGSSYNSPLHF
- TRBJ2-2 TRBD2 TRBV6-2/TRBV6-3 TGTGCCAGCAGCCGCTCCCAACGGGGAGGGACCGGGGAGCTGTTTTTT CASSRSQRGGTGELFF
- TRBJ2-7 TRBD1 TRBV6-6 TGTGCCAGCAGCCTTACCGGGACAGTCTACGAGCAGTACTTC CASSLTGTVYEQYF
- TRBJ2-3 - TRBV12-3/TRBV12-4 TGTGCCAGCACTAGAGGGCGCACAGATACGCAGTATTTT CASTRGRTDTQYF
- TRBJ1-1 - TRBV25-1 TGTGCCAGCACCCCAACGGGGGAAAACACTGAAGCTTTCTTT CASTPTGENTEAFF
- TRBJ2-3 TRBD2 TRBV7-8 TGTGCCAGCAGCCGAGCGGGAGGGCCGACAGATACGCAGTATTTT CASSRAGGPTDTQYF
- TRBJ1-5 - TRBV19 TGTGCCAGTAGAACAGGGAACCAGCCCCAGCATTTT CASRTGNQPQHF
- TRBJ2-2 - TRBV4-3 TGCGCCAGCAGCCAAGCAGGGGCGGGCACCGGGGAGCTGTTTTTT CASSQAGAGTGELFF
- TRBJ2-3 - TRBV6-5 TGTGCCAGCCGAGGCCGAATTCGCACAGATACGCAGTATTTT CASRGRIRTDTQYF
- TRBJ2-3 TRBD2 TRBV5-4 TGTGCCAGCAGCCCGGGACTAGCGGGCGCAGTTTGGGCAGATACGCAGTATTTT CASSPGLAGAVWADTQYF
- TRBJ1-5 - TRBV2 TGTGCCAGCAGTGGGACAGAGTATACAGCGTCCCAGCATTTT CASSGTEYTASQHF
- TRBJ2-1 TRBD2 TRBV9 TGTGCCAGCAGCGTAGGTACTAGCGGGAGCTTAGGTTACAATGAGCAGTTCTTC CASSVGTSGSLGYNEQFF
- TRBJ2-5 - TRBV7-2 TGTGCCAGCAGCTACATCCTGCGGGAGACCCAGTACTTC CASSYILRETQYF
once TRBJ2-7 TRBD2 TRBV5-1 TGCGCCAGCAGCGACGGGGGGGCGTCCTACGAGCAGTACTTC CASSDGGASYEQYF
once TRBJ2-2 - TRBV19 TGTGCCAGTAGCCCTCGGAGGGTAGACACCGGGGAGCTGTTTTTT CASSPRRVDTGELFF
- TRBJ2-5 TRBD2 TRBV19 TGTGCCAGTAGTGTGACTAGCGTGGCAGAAGAGACCCAGTACTTC CASSVTSVAEETQYF
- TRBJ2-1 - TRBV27 TGTGCCAGCAGTCCAGCCCAAGGGGTCCCCTACAATGAGCAGTTCTTC CASSPAQGVPYNEQFF
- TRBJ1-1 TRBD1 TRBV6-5 TGTGCCAGCAGTTACGGGACAGGGAACACTGAAGCTTTCTTT CASSYGTGNTEAFF
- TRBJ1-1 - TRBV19 TGTGCCAGTACCCCCCGGGGAGCCTCCTACACTGAAGCTTTCTTT CASTPRGASYTEAFF
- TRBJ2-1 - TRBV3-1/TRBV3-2 TGTGCCAGCAGCCAACGTCGCGGGTCCTACAATGAGCAGTTCTTC CASSQRRGSYNEQFF
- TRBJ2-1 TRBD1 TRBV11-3 TGTGCCAGCAGTCGACAGGGGGGACCTGAGCAGTTCTTC CASSRQGGPEQFF
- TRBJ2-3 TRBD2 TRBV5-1 TGCGCCAGCAGCTTGGGGCTAGCGGGTAGCACAGATACGCAGTATTTT CASSLGLAGSTDTQYF
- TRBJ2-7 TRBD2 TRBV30 TGTGCCTGGAGTAGAACCGGGACTAGCGGGAGCCTGAAGTACTTC CAWSRTGTSGSLKYF
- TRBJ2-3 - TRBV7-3 TGTGCCAGCAGCCTCACCCGAGGGAAAGATACGCAGTATTTT CASSLTRGKDTQYF
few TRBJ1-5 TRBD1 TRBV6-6 TGTGCCAGCAGTTACTCGACAGGGCCCGCAAATCAGCCCCAGCATTTT CASSYSTGPANQPQHF
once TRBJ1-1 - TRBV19 TGTGCCAGTAGTATCGCGACGGGGATGGACACTGAAGCTTTCTTT CASSIATGMDTEAFF
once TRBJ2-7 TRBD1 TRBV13 TGTGCCAGCAGCTTGACAGGGGTAGGTTACGAGCAGTACTTC CASSLTGVGYEQYF
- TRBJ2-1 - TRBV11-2 TGTGCCAGCAGCTTAGAGGCCCAGCGGGAGCAGTTCTTC CASSLEAQREQFF
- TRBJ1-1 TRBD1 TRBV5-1 TGCGCCAGCAGCTCTACAGGGGGCAGGGGGAACACTGAAGCTTTCTTT CASSSTGGRGNTEAFF
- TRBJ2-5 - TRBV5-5 TGTGCCAGCAGCTTTGGACAGATGGAGACCCAGTACTTC CASSFGQMETQYF
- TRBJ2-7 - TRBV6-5 TGTGCCAGCAGTTACTCGACGGGGGAGCAGTACTTC CASSYSTGEQYF
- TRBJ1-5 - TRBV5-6 TGTGCCAGCAGCTTGAGAGTCCAGGGGCTGAATCAGCCCCAGCATTTT CASSLRVQGLNQPQHF
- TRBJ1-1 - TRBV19 TGTGCCAGTCGTCTCACCGGGTCATTGAACACTGAAGCTTTCTTT CASRLTGSLNTEAFF
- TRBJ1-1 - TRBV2 TGTGCCAGCAGTCCGCGGGCCCCGGGAGTAGGGGAAGCTTTCTTT CASSPRAPGVGEAFF
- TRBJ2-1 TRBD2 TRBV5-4 TGTGCCAGCAGCTTGGGTCCAGCGGGAGGATCCAATGAGCAGTTCTTC CASSLGPAGGSNEQFF
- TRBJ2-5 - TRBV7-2 TGTGCCAGCAGCTCCCCGAACAGGCAAGAGACCCAGTACTTC CASSSPNRQETQYF
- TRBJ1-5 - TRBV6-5 TGTGCCAGCAGTTACTCTTTCGGGTCGCCCCAGCATTTT CASSYSFGSPQHF
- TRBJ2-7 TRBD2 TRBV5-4 TGTGCCAGCACCCTGGGGGGGTCCTACGAGCAGTACTTC CASTLGGSYEQYF
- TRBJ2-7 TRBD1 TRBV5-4 TGTGCCAGCAGCTTGGGGCAGGGGGACTACGAGCAGTACTTC CASSLGQGDYEQYF
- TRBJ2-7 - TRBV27 TGTGCCAGCAGTTTAAACAGTTACTCCTACGAGCAGTACTTC CASSLNSYSYEQYF
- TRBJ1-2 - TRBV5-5 TGTGCCAGCAGCTTGAGCGGGTCCGAGGGATATGGCTACACCTTC CASSLSGSEGYGYTF
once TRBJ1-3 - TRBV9 TGTGCCAGCAGCGTAGGAGGACAGATTGGAAACACCATATATTTT CASSVGGQIGNTIYF
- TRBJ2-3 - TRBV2 TGTGCCAGCAGTGAGCAGCGAACGTCTGATACGCAGTATTTT CASSEQRTSDTQYF
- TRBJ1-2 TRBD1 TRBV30 TGTGCCTGGAGGGGAAAGGGGACAGGGGATGGCTACACCTTC CAWRGKGTGDGYTF
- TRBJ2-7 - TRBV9 TGTGCCAGCAGCGTAGCGGAGGGATGGCAGGGCGGCGAGCAGTACTTC CASSVAEGWQGGEQYF